Listed below are T cell receptor beta chains from one sample, sequenced in a study of shared clonotypes between healthy human individuals. The data were produced by immunoSEQ multiplex PCR, yet TCRdb's version contains in-frame clones alone and is incomplete. The sample includes over 95,000 clones, 55% to 70% of them seen just once. Sequencing input: memory CD8+ T cells sorted from blood. These TCRs come from a woman aged 25 to 39 in good health. Each CDR3 is given without its conserved first and last residue. A D gene is named only where the DNA matches it firmly.

len	v_gene	d_gene	j_gene	CDR3aa
13	TRBV11-2	TRBD2	TRBJ2-7	ASSVLAGELYEQY
13	TRBV4-1	TRBD1	TRBJ1-5	ASSHGQGGDWPQH
13	TRBV5-1	TRBD1	TRBJ2-7	ASSSRTGAIGEQY
15	TRBV7-9	TRBD1	TRBJ2-5	ASSSDREWFGGETQY
10	TRBV9	NA	TRBJ2-3	ASQGNTDTQY
12	TRBV7-2	NA	TRBJ1-4	ASSLRRTNEKLF
12	TRBV19	NA	TRBJ1-5	ASSKVSVNQPQH
14	TRBV7-9	TRBD2	TRBJ2-1	ASRPVAGAAYNEQF
11	TRBV28	NA	TRBJ2-7	ATRFPPRYEQY
14	TRBV27	NA	TRBJ1-5	ASSKRISSSLQPQH
13	TRBV7-3	TRBD2	TRBJ2-7	ASSSLAGAPYEQY
9	TRBV7-7	NA	TRBJ2-1	ASPLSYEQF
11	TRBV6-5	NA	TRBJ1-1	ASSPSMNTEAF
10	TRBV7-9	NA	TRBJ2-3	ASRSPPDTQY
13	TRBV6-1	TRBD1	TRBJ1-4	ASSETGTGGEKLF
12	TRBV6-4	NA	TRBJ2-1	ASSVIAEGDEQF
11	TRBV19	NA	TRBJ2-7	ASSISLQYEQY
12	TRBV28	NA	TRBJ1-2	ASSLLGGPEGYT
14	TRBV5-6	TRBD2	TRBJ2-1	ASSYRTSGSKGEQF
11	TRBV28	TRBD2	TRBJ2-7	ASRTSGSYEQY
12	TRBV2	TRBD2	TRBJ2-1	ASTLGLARNEQF
14	TRBV5-1	TRBD2	TRBJ2-7	ASSLVSGRALYEQY
10	TRBV6-5	NA	TRBJ1-1	ASSSVNTEAF
14	TRBV21-1	NA	TRBJ1-1	ASSVEIDTIRTEAF
11	TRBV9	NA	TRBJ2-5	ASSGDSPETQY
14	TRBV7-3	TRBD1	TRBJ1-4	ASSLGRGTGPEKLF
13	TRBV10-3	NA	TRBJ1-1	ATKLNREAGTEAF
13	TRBV6-5	NA	TRBJ2-7	ASSDSEGGSYEQY
12	TRBV19	NA	TRBJ2-7	ASSSGGEPYEQY
12	TRBV4-1	NA	TRBJ2-7	ASSHLAFSYEQY
17	TRBV4-1	TRBD2	TRBJ2-5	ASSTPAGLAGVNQETQY
13	TRBV25-1	NA	TRBJ1-5	ASSPDLYSNQPQH
13	TRBV6-5	TRBD2	TRBJ2-1	ASSYWLAGYNEQF
14	TRBV15	TRBD2	TRBJ2-3	ATSRTSGSGTDTQY
9	TRBV25-1	NA	TRBJ2-7	ASRGFREQY
16	TRBV2	TRBD2	TRBJ2-1	ASSPGLAGGLDYNEQF
11	TRBV11-3	NA	TRBJ2-1	ASSSFPSYEQF
12	TRBV27	NA	TRBJ1-2	ASSPGVQVYGYT
12	TRBV12-5	NA	TRBJ2-3	ASGLVRGTDTQY
15	TRBV5-6	NA	TRBJ1-4	ASSLRAEIATNEKLF
13	TRBV10-3	NA	TRBJ2-1	ATETERVSYNEQF
11	TRBV19	NA	TRBJ1-1	ASSRAGQDEAF
12	TRBV7-8	TRBD2	TRBJ2-3	ASSFLSGKDTQY
12	TRBV2	NA	TRBJ1-5	ASRTLYSNQPQH
15	TRBV28	TRBD2	TRBJ2-4	ASSLRDRLAGGNIQY
16	TRBV28	TRBD2	TRBJ2-7	ASSLAPLSGSFPYEQY
10	TRBV7-2	NA	TRBJ2-1	ASSLEKNEQF
11	TRBV13	NA	TRBJ2-7	ASSLGLDYEQY
12	TRBV28	NA	TRBJ2-7	ASSLTGVGDEQY
13	TRBV6-4	TRBD2	TRBJ2-1	ASSDTAGEFNEQF
17	TRBV9	TRBD2	TRBJ2-3	ASSLETSGAIWGTDTQY
14	TRBV6-4	NA	TRBJ2-6	ASSDSRGSGANVLT
12	TRBV4-1	NA	TRBJ2-1	ASSQVAGTEGQF